Listed below are T cell receptor beta chains from one sample, sequenced in a study of CD8 T cells in ankylosing spondylitis. From the 5' RACE reads, TCRdb called clonotypes with MiXCR, one entry per CDR3 protein. The sample consists of a few hundred thousand distinct CDR3 sequences, roughly 6.6% of them appearing once. Sequenced: blood, either unsorted or a sorted T cell fraction (not recorded which). The receptors derive from a male donor with ankylosing spondylitis. The CDR3 runs from the conserved cysteine through the conserved F or W. Fields, in order: clone size, D gene, V gene, J gene, CDR3 protein, CDR3 DNA. A D gene is named only where the DNA matches it firmly. Size is omitted from some rows. Given values are once, few, many or a class for expanded clones.

many	-	TRBV7-9	TRBJ2-5	CASSSTRIPQETQYF	TGTGCCAGCAGCTCGACCCGTATCCCCCAAGAGACCCAGTACTTC
many	TRBD1	TRBV9	TRBJ1-6	CASSGGQGSSPLHF	TGTGCCAGCAGCGGCGGACAGGGTAGTTCACCCCTCCACTTT
few	TRBD2	TRBV7-3	TRBJ2-1	CASSSGGVDEQFF	TGTGCCAGCAGCTCCGGGGGGGTCGATGAGCAGTTCTTC
-	TRBD2	TRBV6-2/TRBV6-3	TRBJ2-1	CASTTSGGHYNEQFF	TGTGCCAGCACCACCAGCGGGGGCCATTACAATGAGCAGTTCTTC
-	TRBD2	TRBV30	TRBJ2-1	CAWSAGLANEQFF	TGTGCCTGGAGCGCCGGACTAGCGAATGAGCAGTTCTTC
-	-	TRBV7-9	TRBJ1-2	CASSFRGRAGYTF	TGTGCCAGCAGCTTTAGAGGGAGAGCGGGCTACACCTTC
many	-	TRBV7-9	TRBJ2-3	CASKEEGLDTQYF	TGTGCCAGCAAGGAGGAGGGCTTGGATACGCAGTATTTT
-	TRBD1	TRBV20-1	TRBJ1-6	CSASAGTGVNSPLHF	TGCAGTGCTAGTGCCGGGACAGGGGTTAATTCACCCCTCCACTTT
-	-	TRBV30	TRBJ2-3	CARRDLSSDTQYF	TGTGCCCGCCGGGACCTCTCATCAGATACGCAGTATTTT
many	-	TRBV9	TRBJ2-7	CASSSVFGEQYF	TGTGCCAGCAGTTCAGTATTTGGCGAGCAGTACTTC
many	-	TRBV4-3	TRBJ2-3	CASSQDGQETDTQYF	TGCGCCAGCAGCCAAGATGGGCAGGAAACAGATACGCAGTATTTT
many	-	TRBV2	TRBJ2-5	CASSERHIEETQYF	TGTGCCAGCAGTGAACGGCACATTGAAGAGACCCAGTACTTC
-	TRBD2	TRBV19	TRBJ2-3	CASSMFAGGTDTQYF	TGTGCCAGTAGTATGTTTGCGGGGGGGACAGATACGCAGTATTTT
few	-	TRBV14	TRBJ1-6	CASSPDGVTPLHF	TGTGCCAGCAGCCCGGACGGGGTTACACCCCTCCACTTT
-	-	TRBV6-5	TRBJ1-2	CASSWWDGVSYGYTF	TGTGCCAGCAGTTGGTGGGACGGCGTAAGCTATGGCTACACCTTC
many	TRBD2	TRBV4-1	TRBJ2-4	CASSPLAGGGIEVQYF	TGCGCCAGCAGCCCATTAGCGGGAGGGGGGATCGAGGTTCAGTACTTC
many	-	TRBV20-1	TRBJ1-6	CSAPTSGTQIYSPLHF	TGCAGTGCGCCTACCTCGGGGACACAAATTTACTCACCCCTCCACTTT
many	-	TRBV4-3	TRBJ1-2	CASSQEGGSKENYGYTF	TGCGCCAGCAGCCAAGAAGGGGGGAGCAAGGAGAACTATGGCTACACCTTC
many	TRBD1	TRBV5-6	TRBJ1-1	CASSSDRVRLNTEAFF	TGTGCCAGCAGCTCTGACAGGGTGAGGTTGAACACTGAAGCTTTCTTT
few	TRBD1	TRBV29-1	TRBJ1-2	CSVEGTGQANYGYTF	TGCAGCGTTGAAGGGACAGGCCAAGCTAACTATGGCTACACCTTC
few	-	TRBV6-2/TRBV6-3	TRBJ2-3	CASSYSRQNTDTQYF	TGTGCCAGCAGTTACTCGCGCCAGAACACAGATACGCAGTATTTT
many	-	TRBV4-3	TRBJ1-1	CASSHRTGAEAFF	TGCGCCAGCAGCCATAGAACGGGGGCTGAAGCTTTCTTT
many	-	TRBV14	TRBJ2-3	CASSQAIGGLLVTDTQYF	TGTGCCAGCAGCCAAGCGATTGGGGGACTTCTAGTCACAGATACGCAGTATTTT
many	TRBD2	TRBV9	TRBJ2-7	CASSVGTSAAYEQYF	TGTGCCAGCAGCGTCGGGACTAGCGCCGCCTACGAGCAGTACTTC
-	-	TRBV7-9	TRBJ1-6	CASSQDWNNSPLHF	TGTGCCAGCAGCCAGGACTGGAATAATTCACCCCTCCACTTT
many	-	TRBV10-3	TRBJ2-3	CAISDRGTSTDTQYF	TGTGCCATCAGTGATAGGGGAACGAGCACAGATACGCAGTATTTT
many	TRBD1	TRBV9	TRBJ2-5	CASSVGGTEETQYF	TGTGCCAGCAGCGTAGGGGGGACAGAAGAGACCCAGTACTTC
-	TRBD1	TRBV2	TRBJ2-7	CASRGTGGPNEQYF	TGTGCCAGCAGGGGGACAGGGGGACCGAACGAGCAGTACTTC
many	-	TRBV7-9	TRBJ1-1	CASSFQGNTEAFF	TGTGCCAGCAGCTTCCAGGGGAACACTGAAGCTTTCTTT
few	TRBD2	TRBV4-3	TRBJ2-1	CASSHGTSGRSNEQFF	TGCGCCAGCAGCCACGGGACTAGCGGGAGAAGCAATGAGCAGTTCTTC
few	TRBD2	TRBV4-1	TRBJ2-1	CASSQPASGRARNEQFF	TGCGCCAGCAGCCAACCCGCCAGCGGGAGGGCCCGCAATGAGCAGTTCTTC
many	-	TRBV5-1	TRBJ1-6	CASSLTGYNSPLHF	TGCGCCAGCAGCTTGACGGGCTATAATTCACCCCTCCACTTT
many	-	TRBV7-9	TRBJ1-1	CASSPQGINAFF	TGTGCCAGCAGCCCGCAGGGGATAAACGCTTTCTTT
few	TRBD2	TRBV5-1	TRBJ2-1	CASSLAGSGYEQFF	TGCGCCAGCAGCTTGGCCGGTAGCGGGTATGAGCAGTTCTTC
many	-	TRBV4-3	TRBJ2-1	CASSQGRSYNEQFF	TGCGCCAGCAGCCAAGGGCGGAGCTACAATGAGCAGTTCTTC
many	TRBD2	TRBV7-8	TRBJ2-1	CASSTLLLADSYNEQFF	TGTGCCAGCAGCACCCTTTTGCTAGCGGACTCCTACAATGAGCAGTTCTTC
-	-	TRBV30	TRBJ1-5	CAWSLQGHQPQHF	TGTGCCTGGAGTCTTCAGGGACATCAGCCCCAGCATTTT
many	-	TRBV28	TRBJ2-2	CASSFGRDVTGELFF	TGTGCCAGCAGTTTCGGCAGGGACGTGACCGGGGAGCTGTTTTTT
-	TRBD2	TRBV5-4	TRBJ2-7	CASSSGPGLAGAGSYEQYF	TGTGCCAGCAGCTCCGGGCCGGGACTAGCGGGAGCTGGGTCCTACGAGCAGTACTTC
many	-	TRBV6-5	TRBJ1-2	CASSYSHGGDYGYTF	TGTGCCAGCAGTTACTCGCATGGGGGCGACTATGGCTACACCTTC
few	-	TRBV18	TRBJ1-1	CASSPPREPNTEAFF	TGTGCCAGCTCACCACCGAGGGAACCGAACACTGAAGCTTTCTTT
many	-	TRBV6-2/TRBV6-3	TRBJ2-7	CASSFPGRESYEQYF	TGTGCCAGCAGTTTCCCGGGACGCGAATCCTACGAGCAGTACTTC